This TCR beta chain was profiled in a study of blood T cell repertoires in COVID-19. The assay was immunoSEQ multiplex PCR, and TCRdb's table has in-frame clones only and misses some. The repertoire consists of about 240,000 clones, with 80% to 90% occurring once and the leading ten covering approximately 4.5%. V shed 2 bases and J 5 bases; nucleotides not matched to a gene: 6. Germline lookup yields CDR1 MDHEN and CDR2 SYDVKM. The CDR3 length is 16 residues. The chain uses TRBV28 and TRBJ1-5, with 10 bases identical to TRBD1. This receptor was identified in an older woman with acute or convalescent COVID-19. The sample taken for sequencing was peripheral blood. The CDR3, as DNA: TGTGCCAGCAGTTTACCGGGACAGGGGTACGATCAGCCCCAGCATTTT. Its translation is CASSLPGQGYDQPQHF.